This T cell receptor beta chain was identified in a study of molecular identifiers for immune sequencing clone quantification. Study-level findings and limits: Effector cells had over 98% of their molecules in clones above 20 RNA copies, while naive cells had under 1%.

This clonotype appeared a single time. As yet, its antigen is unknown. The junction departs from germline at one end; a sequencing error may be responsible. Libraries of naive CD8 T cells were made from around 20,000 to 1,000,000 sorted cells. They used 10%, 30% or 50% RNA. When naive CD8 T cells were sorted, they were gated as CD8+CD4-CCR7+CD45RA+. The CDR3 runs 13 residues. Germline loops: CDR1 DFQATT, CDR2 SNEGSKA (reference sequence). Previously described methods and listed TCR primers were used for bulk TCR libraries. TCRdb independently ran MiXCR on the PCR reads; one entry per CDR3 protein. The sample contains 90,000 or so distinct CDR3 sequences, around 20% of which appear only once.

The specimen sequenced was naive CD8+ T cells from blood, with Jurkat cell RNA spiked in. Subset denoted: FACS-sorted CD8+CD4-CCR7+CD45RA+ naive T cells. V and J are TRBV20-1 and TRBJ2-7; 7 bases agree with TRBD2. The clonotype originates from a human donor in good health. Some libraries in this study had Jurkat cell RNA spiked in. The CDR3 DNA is TGCAGTGCTAGAGATCTCCTGGCGGGGGAGCGGTACTTC. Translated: CSARDLLAGERYF.